What follows are 22 T cell receptor beta chains derived from one specimen sequenced in a study of monozygotic twins with inflammatory bowel disease. TCRdb re-called the 5' RACE reads; every CDR3 protein appears as one record, without DNA. The sample totals 400,000 to 500,000 distinct CDR3 sequences. Sequencing was carried out using blood. These receptor sequences come from a human donor with ulcerative colitis or Crohn's disease, or a healthy co-twin of an affected twin (not recorded which).

This chain links TRBV4-1 with TRBJ2-3; the TCRdb D gene call, TRBD1, has no DNA to confirm it. Germline CDR1 and CDR2: MGHRA and YSYEKL. The CDR3 loop spans 18 amino acids. The CDR3 sequence is CASSGHRTGTSQEDTQYF.

The chain has TRBV10-3 and TRBJ2-3. CDR1 and CDR2 (germline): ENHRY, SYGVKD. The CDR3 contains 11 residues. This CDR3 is CAIFERDTQYF.

This chain uses TRBV5-8 with TRBJ2-7; TCRdb's D gene call, TRBD1, goes unchecked for lack of DNA. Germline assignment: CDR1 SGHTS and CDR2 YDEGEE. CDR3 length: 14 residues. CDR3 loop: CASTPWVANYEQYF.

The V gene is TRBV7-9, the J gene TRBJ2-7; TCRdb picks TRBD2, but there is no DNA to check that call. This CDR3 region has 13 residues. Looked up from germline, CDR1 is SEHNR and CDR2 is FQNEAQ (reference sequence). The CDR3 reads CASSLLAGPEQYF.

The chain joins TRBV27 to TRBJ2-3; TCRdb's D gene call, TRBD1, goes unchecked for lack of DNA. Germline V CDR1 and CDR2: MNHEY, SMNVEV (reference sequence). The CDR3 totals 14 residues. CDR3 amino acids: CASSLYRGTDTQYF.

This sequence joins TRBV5-1 and TRBJ2-5; the TCRdb call, TRBD1, lacks DNA for checking. The CDR3 is 14 amino acids. CDR1 SGHRS and CDR2 YFSETQ come from the germline V gene. This CDR3 is CASSLQGSQETQYF.

The genes are TRBV5-4 and TRBJ2-5; TCRdb's D call of TRBD1 is untestable without DNA. Germline-derived CDR1 and CDR2 are SGHNT and YYREEE (reference sequence). The CDR3 covers 17 residues. This CDR3 reads CASSRGGSSGTQETQYF.

This sequence joins TRBV29-1 and TRBJ2-5; lacking DNA, the TRBD1 call made by TCRdb goes unchecked. CDR3 length: 15 residues. CDR1 is SQVTM, CDR2 ANQGSEA, per germline. The CDR3 protein is CSPGTGRVVGETQYF.

The J gene is TRBJ1-1, the V gene TRBV25-1. The CDR3 contains 11 residues. Per germline, CDR1 MGHDK and CDR2 SYGVNS. The CDR3 loop reads CASSTTGEAFF.

The chain recombines TRBV4-1 with TRBJ2-7; absent DNA, TCRdb's TRBD1 call cannot be checked. The CDR3 runs 15 residues. Germline CDR1 and CDR2: MGHRA and YSYEKL. CDR3 amino acids: CASSQVDSLDNEQYF.

This rearrangement joins TRBV5-4 to TRBJ1-1; TCRdb's D call, TRBD1, is unchecked because there is no DNA. Germline-derived CDR1 and CDR2 are SGHNT and YYREEE (reference sequence). This CDR3 is built from 16 residues. CDR3 amino acids: CASSRDPRTLNTEAFF.

The V and J genes are TRBV5-5 and TRBJ2-7; as DNA is missing, the TRBD1 call by TCRdb cannot be tested. Germline V gene sequence: CDR1 SGHKS, CDR2 YYEKEE (reference sequence). The CDR3 runs 14 residues. This CDR3 reads CASSLEQVSYEQYF.

CDR3: CASSLIGGDTEAFF. The chain combines TRBV5-1 with TRBJ1-1; without DNA, the TCRdb call of TRBD1 cannot be checked. This CDR3 is 14 amino acids long. Germline V gene sequence: CDR1 SGHRS, CDR2 YFSETQ.

The chain recombines TRBV5-1 with TRBJ1-3. The CDR3 totals 14 residues. The V gene's germline CDR1 is SGHRS and CDR2 YFSETQ. CDR3 residues: CASSSEDSGNTIYF.

The V gene is TRBV2, the J gene TRBJ1-1; there is no DNA to check the TCRdb D call of TRBD1. The CDR3 totals 18 residues. In germline, CDR1 is SNHLY, CDR2 FYNNEI. CDR3 sequence reads: CASSEKEIRDSLNTEAFF.

The genes are TRBV19 and TRBJ2-7. Germline values: CDR1 LNHDA, CDR2 SQIVND (reference sequence). The CDR3 sequence is 14 residues long. CDR3: CASRRQVGSYEQYF.

The chain links TRBV7-9 to TRBJ2-7. The V gene's germline CDR1 is SEHNR and CDR2 FQNEAQ (reference sequence). The CDR3 sequence is 12 residues long. The CDR3 reads CASSLGEYEQYF.

The gene calls are TRBV30 and TRBJ2-3. The germline CDR1 and CDR2 sequences are GTSNPN and SVGIG (reference sequence). This CDR3 region has 13 residues. CDR3: CAWRNGGTDTQYF.

The rearrangement uses TRBV5-6 and TRBJ2-2. The CDR3 runs 12 residues. Germline V CDR1 and CDR2: SGHDT, YYEEEE. The CDR3 protein is CASSVGNGELFF.

The V call is TRBV28, the J call TRBJ2-3; TCRdb outputs TRBD2, but without DNA this stays unchecked. The CDR3 loop spans 15 amino acids. Germline V CDR1 and CDR2: MDHEN, SYDVKM. The CDR3 reads CASSPGTAGLDTQYF.

The V and J genes are TRBV19 and TRBJ1-3. Per the germline V gene, CDR1 is LNHDA and CDR2 is SQIVND (reference sequence). The CDR3 contains 15 residues. The CDR3 region is CASSIRSISGNTIYF.

The CDR3 here is CASSARDRGHTEAFF. The chain carries TRBV5-1 and TRBJ1-1; TCRdb outputs TRBD1, but without DNA this stays unchecked. CDR3 length: 15 amino acids. From germline, CDR1 is SGHRS and CDR2 YFSETQ.